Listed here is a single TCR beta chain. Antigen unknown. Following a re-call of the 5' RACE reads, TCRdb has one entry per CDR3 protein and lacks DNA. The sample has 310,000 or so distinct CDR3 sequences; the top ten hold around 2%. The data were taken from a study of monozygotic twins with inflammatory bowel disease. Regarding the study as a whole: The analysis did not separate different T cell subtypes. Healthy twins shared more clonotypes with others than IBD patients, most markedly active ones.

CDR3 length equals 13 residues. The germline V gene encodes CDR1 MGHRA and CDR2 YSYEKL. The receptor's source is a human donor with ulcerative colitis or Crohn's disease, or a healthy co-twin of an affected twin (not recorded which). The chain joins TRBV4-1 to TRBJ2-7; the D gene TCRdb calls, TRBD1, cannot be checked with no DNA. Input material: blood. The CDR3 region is CASSQVLGTEQYF.